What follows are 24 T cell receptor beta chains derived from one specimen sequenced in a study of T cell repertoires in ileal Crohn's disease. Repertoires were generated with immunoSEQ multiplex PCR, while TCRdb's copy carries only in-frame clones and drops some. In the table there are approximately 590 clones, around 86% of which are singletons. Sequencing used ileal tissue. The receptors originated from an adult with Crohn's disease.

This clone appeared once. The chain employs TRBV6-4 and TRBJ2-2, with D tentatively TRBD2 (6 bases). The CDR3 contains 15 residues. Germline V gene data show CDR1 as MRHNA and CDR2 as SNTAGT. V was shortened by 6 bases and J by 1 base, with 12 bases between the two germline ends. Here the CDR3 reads CASSSGDLNTGELFF. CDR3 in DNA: TGTGCCAGCAGCTCGGGGGACTTGAACACCGGGGAGCTGTTTTTT.

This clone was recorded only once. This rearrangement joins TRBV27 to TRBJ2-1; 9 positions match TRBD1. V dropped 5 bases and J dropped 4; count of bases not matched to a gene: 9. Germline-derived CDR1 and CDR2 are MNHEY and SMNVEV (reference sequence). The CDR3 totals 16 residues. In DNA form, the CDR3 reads TGTGCCAGCAGTCCGACCCCGACAGGGGGATACAATGAGCAGTTCTTC. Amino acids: CASSPTPTGGYNEQFF.

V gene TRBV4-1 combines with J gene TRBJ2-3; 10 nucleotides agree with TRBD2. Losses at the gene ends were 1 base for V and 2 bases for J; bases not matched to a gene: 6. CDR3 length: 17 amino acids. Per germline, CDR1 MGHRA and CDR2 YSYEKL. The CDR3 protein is CASSQVGAGGSTDTQYF. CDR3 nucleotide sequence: TGCGCCAGCAGCCAAGTAGGAGCGGGGGGGTCCACAGATACGCAGTATTTT.

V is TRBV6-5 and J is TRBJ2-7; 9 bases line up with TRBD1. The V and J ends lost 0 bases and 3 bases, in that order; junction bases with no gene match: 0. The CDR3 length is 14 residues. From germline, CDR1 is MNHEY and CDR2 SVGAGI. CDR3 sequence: CASSYSTGGYEQYF. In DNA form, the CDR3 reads TGTGCCAGCAGTTACTCGACAGGGGGCTACGAGCAGTACTTC.

The CDR3 loop is CSVFEFGTGLETQYF. DNA of the CDR3: TGCAGCGTCTTCGAGTTCGGGACAGGGTTAGAGACCCAGTACTTC. This rearrangement joins TRBV29-1 to TRBJ2-5; TRBD1 agrees at 9 bases. The ends lost 6 bases at V and 4 bases at J; junction bases unmatched: 12. The CDR3 length is 15 residues. The germline V gene has CDR1 SQVTM and CDR2 ANQGSEA.

Here the CDR3 reads CASSGPRGSGVDEQFF. CDR3 DNA sequence: TGCGCCAGCAGTGGCCCTAGGGGTAGCGGGGTTGATGAGCAGTTCTTC. V and J are TRBV10-1 and TRBJ2-1; 8 positions agree with TRBD2. This CDR3 spans 16 amino acids. Germline lookup yields CDR1 WNHNN and CDR2 SYGVQD (reference sequence). V dropped 4 bases and J dropped 8; count of bases not matched to a gene: 13.

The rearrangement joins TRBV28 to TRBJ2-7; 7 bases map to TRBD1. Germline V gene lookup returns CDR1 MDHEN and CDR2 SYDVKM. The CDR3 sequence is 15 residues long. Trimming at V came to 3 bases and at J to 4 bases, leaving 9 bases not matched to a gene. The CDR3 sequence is CASSFLPGGIYEQYF. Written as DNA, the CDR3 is TGTGCCAGCAGTTTCCTTCCAGGGGGAATTTACGAGCAGTACTTC.

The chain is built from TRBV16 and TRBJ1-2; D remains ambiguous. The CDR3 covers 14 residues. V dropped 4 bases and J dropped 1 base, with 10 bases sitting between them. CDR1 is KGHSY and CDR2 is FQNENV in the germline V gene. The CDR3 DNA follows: TGTGCCAGCAGCCTGGACTTTGATAACTATGGCTACACCTTC. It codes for CASSLDFDNYGYTF.

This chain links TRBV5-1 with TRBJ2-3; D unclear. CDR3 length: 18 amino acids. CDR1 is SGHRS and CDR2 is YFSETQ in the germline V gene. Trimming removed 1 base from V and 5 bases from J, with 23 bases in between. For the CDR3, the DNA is TGCGCCAGCAGCTTGAACATACGGTTGGGCTCTGCCCGAGATACGCAGTATTTT. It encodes CASSLNIRLGSARDTQYF.

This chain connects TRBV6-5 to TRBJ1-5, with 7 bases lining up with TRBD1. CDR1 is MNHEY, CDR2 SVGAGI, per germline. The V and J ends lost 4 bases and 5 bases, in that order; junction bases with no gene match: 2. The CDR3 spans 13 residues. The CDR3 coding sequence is TGTGCCAGCAGTTGGGACAGCCATCAGCCCCAGCATTTT. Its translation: CASSWDSHQPQHF.

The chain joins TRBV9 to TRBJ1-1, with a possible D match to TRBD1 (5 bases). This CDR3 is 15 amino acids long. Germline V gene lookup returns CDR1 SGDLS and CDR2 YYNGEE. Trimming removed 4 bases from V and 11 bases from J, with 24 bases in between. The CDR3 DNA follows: TGTGCCAGCAGCCCCCGGGGGGACGAACGGTTGGATGCTTTCTTT. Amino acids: CASSPRGDERLDAFF. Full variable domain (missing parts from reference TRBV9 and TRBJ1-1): DSGVTQTPKHLITATGQRVTLRCSPRSGDLSVYWYQQSLDQGLQFLIQYYNGEERAKGNILERFSAQQFPDLHSELNLSSLELGDSALYFCASSPRGDERLDAFFGQGTRLTVV.

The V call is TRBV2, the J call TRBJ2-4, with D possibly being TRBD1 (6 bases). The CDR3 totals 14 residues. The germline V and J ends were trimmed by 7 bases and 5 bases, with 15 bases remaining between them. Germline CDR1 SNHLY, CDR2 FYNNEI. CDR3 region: CASTKGTRQNIQYF. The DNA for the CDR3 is TGTGCCAGCACTAAAGGGACAAGACAAAACATTCAGTACTTC.

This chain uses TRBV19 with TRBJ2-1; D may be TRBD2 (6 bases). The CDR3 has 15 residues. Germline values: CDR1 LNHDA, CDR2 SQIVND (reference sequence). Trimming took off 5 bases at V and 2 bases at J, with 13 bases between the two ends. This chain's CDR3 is CASSRIAGTYNEQFF. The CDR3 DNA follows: TGTGCCAGTAGTCGGATCGCGGGGACCTACAATGAGCAGTTCTTC.

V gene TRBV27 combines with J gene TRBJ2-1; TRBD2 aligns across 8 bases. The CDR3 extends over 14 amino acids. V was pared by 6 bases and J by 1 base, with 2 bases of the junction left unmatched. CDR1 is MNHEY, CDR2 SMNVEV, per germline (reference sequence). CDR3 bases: TGTGCCAGCAGCGGGGGGGGATCCTACAATGAGCAGTTCTTC. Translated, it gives CASSGGGSYNEQFF.

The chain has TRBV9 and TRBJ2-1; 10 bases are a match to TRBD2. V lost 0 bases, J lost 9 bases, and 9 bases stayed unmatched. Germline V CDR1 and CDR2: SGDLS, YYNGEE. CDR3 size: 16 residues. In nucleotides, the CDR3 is TGTGCCAGCAGCGTAGGGCTAGCGGGAGTTCAACGTGAGCAGTTCTTC. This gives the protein CASSVGLAGVQREQFF.

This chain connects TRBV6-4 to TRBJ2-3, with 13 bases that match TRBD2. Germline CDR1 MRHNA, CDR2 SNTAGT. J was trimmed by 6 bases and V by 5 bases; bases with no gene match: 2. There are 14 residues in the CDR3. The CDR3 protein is CASSQTSGGDTQYF. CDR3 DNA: TGTGCCAGCAGTCAGACTAGCGGGGGGGATACGCAGTATTTT.

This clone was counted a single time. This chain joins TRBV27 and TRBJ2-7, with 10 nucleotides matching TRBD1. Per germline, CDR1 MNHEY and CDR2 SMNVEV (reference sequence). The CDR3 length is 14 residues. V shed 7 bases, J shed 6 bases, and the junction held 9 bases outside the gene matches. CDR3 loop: CASMQMGQGSEQYF. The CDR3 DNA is TGTGCCAGCATGCAGATGGGACAGGGGAGCGAGCAGTACTTC.

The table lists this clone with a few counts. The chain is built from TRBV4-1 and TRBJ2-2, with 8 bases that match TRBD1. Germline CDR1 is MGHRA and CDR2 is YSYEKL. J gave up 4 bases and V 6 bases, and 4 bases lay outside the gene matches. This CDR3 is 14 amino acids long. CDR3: CASRQGVPTGELFF. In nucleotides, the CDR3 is TGCGCCAGCAGACAGGGGGTCCCCACCGGGGAGCTGTTTTTT.

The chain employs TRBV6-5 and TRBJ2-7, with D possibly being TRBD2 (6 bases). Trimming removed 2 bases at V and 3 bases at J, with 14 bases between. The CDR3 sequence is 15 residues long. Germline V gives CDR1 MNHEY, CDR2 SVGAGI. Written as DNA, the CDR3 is TGTGCCAGCAGTTACATGGGCGGGGTGGGCTACGAGCAGTACTTC. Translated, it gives CASSYMGGVGYEQYF.

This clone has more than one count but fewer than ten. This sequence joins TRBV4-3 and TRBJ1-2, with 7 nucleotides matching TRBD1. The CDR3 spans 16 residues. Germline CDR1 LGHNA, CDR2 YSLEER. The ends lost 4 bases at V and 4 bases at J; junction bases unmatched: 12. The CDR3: CASSPVEAGTAYGYTF. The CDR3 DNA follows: TGCGCCAGCAGCCCGGTGGAGGCCGGGACAGCCTATGGCTACACCTTC.

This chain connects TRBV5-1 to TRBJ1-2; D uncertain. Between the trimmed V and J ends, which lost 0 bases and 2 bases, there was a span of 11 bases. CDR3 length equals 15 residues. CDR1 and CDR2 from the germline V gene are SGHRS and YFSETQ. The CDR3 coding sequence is TGCGCCAGCAGCTTGGATTGGACGGGAAACTATGGCTACACCTTC. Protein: CASSLDWTGNYGYTF.

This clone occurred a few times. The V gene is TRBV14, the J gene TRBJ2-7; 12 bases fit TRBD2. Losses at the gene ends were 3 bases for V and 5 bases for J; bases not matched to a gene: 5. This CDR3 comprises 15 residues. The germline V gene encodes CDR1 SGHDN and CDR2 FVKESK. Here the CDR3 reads CASSHSSGGAHEQYF. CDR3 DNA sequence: TGTGCCAGCAGCCATTCTAGCGGGGGGGCCCACGAGCAGTACTTC.

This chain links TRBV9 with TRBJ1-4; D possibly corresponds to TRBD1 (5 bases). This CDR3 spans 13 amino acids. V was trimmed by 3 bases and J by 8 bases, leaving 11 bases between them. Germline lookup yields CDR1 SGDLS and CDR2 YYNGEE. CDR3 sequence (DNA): TGTGCCAGCAGCGATGGGGGGGACGAAAAACTGTTTTTT. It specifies CASSDGGDEKLFF.

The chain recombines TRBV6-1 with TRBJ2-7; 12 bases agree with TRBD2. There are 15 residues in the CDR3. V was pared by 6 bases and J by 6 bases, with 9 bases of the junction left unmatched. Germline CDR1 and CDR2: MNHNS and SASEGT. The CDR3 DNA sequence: TGTGCCAGCAGGACCTCTAGCGGGGGGGCCGCCGAGCAGTACTTC. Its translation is CASRTSSGGAAEQYF.